One and the same sample provided the 32 T cell receptor beta chains below, sequenced in a study of cytomegalovirus exposure and HLA in healthy donors. The PCR ran on 60 Vbeta and 13 Jbeta primers. This table comes from immunoSEQ multiplex PCR, and its TCRdb copy is limited to in-frame clones, with some not included. The sample has around 120,000 clones; more than 60% are singletons. Sequencing input: PBMCs. These receptors were collected from a woman in her thirties or forties in good health and CMV-seropositive.

In its sample, this clone was seen a few times. The CDR3 sequence: CASSPREDGAYEQYF. CDR3 DNA: TGTGCCAGCTCACCAAGGGAGGATGGGGCCTACGAGCAGTACTTC. The genes are TRBV18 and TRBJ2-7; D is perhaps TRBD2 (6 bases). The germline V gene has CDR1 KGHSH and CDR2 LQKENI. The CDR3 has 15 amino acids. V lost 2 bases and J lost 2, with 13 bases in between.

The rearrangement uses TRBV5-1 and TRBJ2-7; D is uncertain. With 1 base removed from V and 1 base from J, the gap between germline ends came to 9 bases. There are 14 residues in the CDR3. Germline V CDR1 and CDR2: SGHRS, YFSETQ. CDR3 protein: CASSLTTLSYEQYF. CDR3 in DNA: TGCGCCAGCAGCTTGACTACACTTTCCTACGAGCAGTACTTC.

The V call is TRBV6-5, the J call TRBJ2-2; 13 bases are shared with TRBD2. The CDR3 spans 15 residues. The trim removed 9 bases at V and 7 bases at J, leaving 8 bases unmatched. In germline, CDR1 is MNHEY, CDR2 SVGAGI. DNA of the CDR3: TGTGCCAGACTCGGACTAGCGGGAGAGGGCGGGGAGCTGTTTTTT. This sequence encodes CARLGLAGEGGELFF.

The chain couples TRBV5-1 to TRBJ2-7; the match to TRBD1 covers 9 bases. The CDR3 extends over 14 amino acids. The V and J ends lost 3 bases and 2 bases, in that order; junction bases with no gene match: 3. Germline assignment: CDR1 SGHRS and CDR2 YFSETQ. The CDR3, as DNA: TGCGCCAGCAGCTGGGGGGACAGGGCCTACGAGCAGTACTTC. As protein: CASSWGDRAYEQYF.

The chain is built from TRBV9 and TRBJ1-3; a possible D gene is TRBD1 (5 bases). V was cut by 0 bases and J by 0 bases, with 13 bases left in between. Germline loops: CDR1 SGDLS, CDR2 YYNGEE. This CDR3 spans 17 amino acids. In nucleotides, the CDR3 is TGTGCCAGCAGCGTAGGCTGGGGCGGGATCTCTGGAAACACCATATATTTT. Translating it yields CASSVGWGGISGNTIYF.

This clone was recorded only once. The chain combines TRBV19 with TRBJ2-3, with unresolved D. Germline V gives CDR1 LNHDA, CDR2 SQIVND (reference sequence). Between the trimmed V and J ends, which lost 4 bases and 1 base, there was a span of 3 bases. The CDR3 length is 12 residues. CDR3 nucleotides: TGTGCCAGTAGTACGGGCACAGATACGCAGTATTTT. Amino acids: CASSTGTDTQYF.

The rearrangement uses TRBV4-3 and TRBJ1-5; a weak D match, TRBD1 (6 bases). Germline CDR1 LGHNA, CDR2 YSLEER. This CDR3 is built from 14 residues. V was shortened by 0 bases and J by 6 bases, with 9 bases between the two germline ends. The CDR3 bases are TGCGCCAGCAGCCAAGAAGCGGACAGTCAGCCCCAGCATTTT. It specifies CASSQEADSQPQHF.

The chain carries TRBV7-9 and TRBJ2-7, with 7 bases aligning to TRBD2. Looked up from germline, CDR1 is SEHNR and CDR2 is FQNEAQ (reference sequence). The CDR3 spans 14 residues. With V trimmed by 6 bases and J by 2 bases, 7 bases remained unmatched. The CDR3 coding sequence is TGTGCCAGCAGGCCACCGGGACTAACCTACGAGCAGTACTTC. This gives the protein CASRPPGLTYEQYF. Combining the CDR3 with reference TRBV7-9 and TRBJ2-7 gives the whole variable domain DTGVSQNPRHKITKRGQNVTFRCDPISEHNRLYWYRQTLGQGPEFLTYFQNEAQLEKSRLLSDRFSAERPKGSFSTLEIQRTEQGDSAMYLCASRPPGLTYEQYFGPGTRLTVT.

Here the CDR3 DNA reads TGTGCCAGCAGTGAAGCGGGAGGGGGGGTCACAGATACGCAGTATTTT. Translation: CASSEAGGGVTDTQYF. The chain joins TRBV6-1 to TRBJ2-3; possible D gene TRBD2, 7 bases. Germline V lookup: CDR1 MNHNS, CDR2 SASEGT. Trimming removed 0 bases at V and 2 bases at J, with 12 bases between. The CDR3 spans 16 residues.

This clone came up once. The chain couples TRBV4-2 to TRBJ1-4, with 7 bases matching TRBD1. The CDR3 is 21 amino acids. CDR1 LGHNA and CDR2 YNFKEQ come from the germline V gene. V was pared by 4 bases and J by 0 bases, with 20 bases of the junction left unmatched. The CDR3 DNA reads as TGTGCCAGCAGCCCCGAGGGGTTTGGGGACAGAGGACTTGCAACTAATGAAAAACTGTTTTTT. Translated: CASSPEGFGDRGLATNEKLFF.

The V and J genes are TRBV4-2 and TRBJ1-1; tentatively, D is TRBD1 (5 bases). The CDR3 is made up of 15 amino acids. Germline-derived CDR1 and CDR2 are LGHNA and YNFKEQ. With 0 bases removed from V and 3 bases from J, the gap between germline ends came to 11 bases. The CDR3 loop reads CASSQDWGGDTEAFF. The CDR3 DNA follows: TGTGCCAGCAGCCAAGATTGGGGGGGTGACACTGAAGCTTTCTTT.

This sequence joins TRBV30 and TRBJ2-7; possible D gene TRBD2, 6 bases. The CDR3 extends over 13 amino acids. V was trimmed by 8 bases and J by 0 bases, leaving 14 bases between them. Germline CDR1 is GTSNPN and CDR2 is SVGIG (reference sequence). The CDR3 sequence is CAGRGGASYEQYF. DNA for the CDR3: TGTGCCGGAAGGGGAGGCGCCTCCTACGAGCAGTACTTC.

This chain links TRBV6-1 with TRBJ1-6; possible D gene TRBD1, 6 bases. The CDR3 contains 15 residues. The germline V gene has CDR1 MNHNS and CDR2 SASEGT. Between the trimmed V and J ends, which lost 6 bases and 7 bases, there was a span of 16 bases. The chain's CDR3 is CASSEVPGQNSPLHF. The CDR3 DNA is TGTGCCAGCAGCGAGGTGCCGGGACAAAATTCACCCCTCCACTTT.

The chain combines TRBV29-1 with TRBJ2-2, with 7 bases matching TRBD1. CDR1 SQVTM and CDR2 ANQGSEA come from the germline V gene. The CDR3 is 14 residues long. The J segment lost 3 bases and the V segment lost 8 bases, leaving 9 bases of the junction unmatched. The DNA for the CDR3 is TGCAGCACATCCGCGCAGGGGGACACCGGGGAGCTGTTTTTT. This translates into CSTSAQGDTGELFF.

This chain connects TRBV4-1 to TRBJ1-4; D is uncertain. V was shortened by 0 bases and J by 8 bases, with 13 bases between the two germline ends. The CDR3 has 15 amino acids. CDR1 and CDR2 (germline): MGHRA, YSYEKL. DNA of the CDR3: TGCGCCAGCAGCCAAGAAAGCCAGGTTGGCGAAAAACTGTTTTTT. The encoded protein is CASSQESQVGEKLFF.

This clone was recorded only once. The chain couples TRBV9 to TRBJ1-1, with 7 bases aligning to TRBD1. Losses at the gene ends were 3 bases for V and 3 bases for J; bases not matched to a gene: 8. CDR3 length: 15 residues. Germline CDR1 is SGDLS and CDR2 is YYNGEE. CDR3 in DNA: TGTGCCAGCAGCGCTACGACCACAGGGGACACTGAAGCTTTCTTT. Its translation: CASSATTTGDTEAFF.

This chain links TRBV6-1 with TRBJ1-2; TRBD1 might be the D (6 bases). V shed 6 bases and J shed 6 bases, with 17 bases lying between them. Germline assignment: CDR1 MNHNS and CDR2 SASEGT. This CDR3 region has 14 residues. CDR3 sequence reads: CASRESRDTHGYTF. DNA of the CDR3: TGTGCCAGCAGAGAGTCCCGGGACACTCATGGCTACACCTTC.

The chain recombines TRBV29-1 with TRBJ2-3; 13 bases align to TRBD2. Germline V lookup: CDR1 SQVTM, CDR2 ANQGSEA. V was clipped by 2 bases and J by 1 base; unmatched bases: 3. The CDR3 contains 16 residues. Here the CDR3 DNA reads TGCAGCGTTGAAAAGGGGACTAGCGGGGGCACAGATACGCAGTATTTT. Protein product: CSVEKGTSGGTDTQYF.

CDR3 region: CASSESKQGAGGYTF. In DNA form, the CDR3 reads TGCGCCAGCAGTGAGTCTAAACAGGGGGCTGGAGGCTACACCTTC. This chain connects TRBV10-2 to TRBJ1-2; TRBD1 matches at 9 bases. V shed 0 bases, J shed 8 bases, and the junction held 7 bases outside the gene matches. CDR3 size: 15 residues. Germline V lookup: CDR1 WSHSY, CDR2 SAAADI.

The V call is TRBV9, the J call TRBJ2-3; 7 bases are a match to TRBD2. Germline CDR1 is SGDLS and CDR2 is YYNGEE. The trim removed 0 bases at V and 0 bases at J, leaving 7 bases unmatched. This CDR3 region has 17 residues. The CDR3, as DNA: TGTGCCAGCAGCGTAGAGGTAGCGGGCGCTAGCACAGATACGCAGTATTTT. It translates to CASSVEVAGASTDTQYF.

This clone was recorded a few times. The chain employs TRBV5-5 and TRBJ2-3, with D possibly being TRBD1 (6 bases). Germline CDR1 and CDR2: SGHKS and YYEKEE (reference sequence). The V and J ends lost 0 bases and 6 bases respectively, with 17 bases between them. The CDR3 sequence is 16 residues long. Written as DNA, the CDR3 is TGTGCCAGCAGCTTGGGTGGGACACCAACATCCGATACGCAGTATTTT. Translation gives CASSLGGTPTSDTQYF.

This clone was picked up a small number of times. V usage is TRBV10-1 and J usage is TRBJ2-1; TRBD2 is a possible D gene (5 bases). V was trimmed by 5 bases and J by 7 bases, leaving 18 bases between them. The CDR3 loop spans 15 amino acids. Germline lookup yields CDR1 WNHNN and CDR2 SYGVQD (reference sequence). In DNA form, the CDR3 reads TGCGCCAGCAGTCCCGACGGAGGAGTGGAGAATGAGCAGTTCTTC. It yields the protein CASSPDGGVENEQFF.

In nucleotides, the CDR3 is TGTGCCAGCAGTTACCGGCTAGATCGAGATACGCAGTATTTT. Protein sequence: CASSYRLDRDTQYF. J is TRBJ2-3 and V is TRBV6-6; no firm D call. This CDR3 spans 14 amino acids. Trimming pared 2 bases from V and 5 bases from J, leaving 11 bases between. Germline CDR1 and CDR2: MNHNY and SVGAGI (reference sequence).

This clone has a handful of counts. This chain joins TRBV2 and TRBJ2-1; possibly TRBD1 for D (5 bases). V lost 7 bases to trimming and J lost 1 base, with 14 bases between them. This CDR3 spans 15 amino acids. Per the germline V gene, CDR1 is SNHLY and CDR2 is FYNNEI. CDR3 in amino acids: CASTEARASYNEQFF. The CDR3 DNA is TGTGCCAGCACCGAGGCCAGGGCTTCCTACAATGAGCAGTTCTTC.

This clone was observed a single time. V and J are TRBV6-5 and TRBJ2-7; D gene ambiguous. Trimming pared 6 bases from V and 2 bases from J, leaving 14 bases between. The CDR3 covers 14 residues. Germline values: CDR1 MNHEY, CDR2 SVGAGI. This CDR3 reads CASRPSVSPYEQYF. In DNA, the CDR3 is TGTGCCAGCAGACCAAGCGTTTCCCCCTACGAGCAGTACTTC.

This clone turned up a few times. The genes are TRBV6-6 and TRBJ1-1; 7 bases align to TRBD1. V shed 0 bases, J shed 3 bases, and the junction held 7 bases outside the gene matches. Germline CDR1 reads MNHNY; CDR2 reads SVGAGI (reference sequence). The length of the CDR3 is 16 residues. The CDR3 DNA follows: TGTGCCAGCAGTTACTCCAGGGGGGCGGAGTACACTGAAGCTTTCTTT. Protein sequence: CASSYSRGAEYTEAFF.

The gene calls are TRBV11-3 and TRBJ2-7; a possible D gene is TRBD1 (7 bases). The CDR3 is 15 residues long. Germline CDR1 SGHNT, CDR2 YENEEA. V was cut by 4 bases and J by 5 bases, with 18 bases left in between. The CDR3 DNA reads as TGTGCCAGCAGCTCACATTCGGAGGGGGCCGACGAGCAGTACTTC. It specifies CASSSHSEGADEQYF.

The V gene is TRBV25-1, the J gene TRBJ1-2; 8 bases map to TRBD1. The trim removed 3 bases at V and 2 bases at J, leaving 5 bases unmatched. This CDR3 is 15 amino acids long. CDR1 is MGHDK and CDR2 is SYGVNS in the germline V gene. The chain's CDR3 is CASSDANRGNYGYTF. CDR3 in DNA: TGTGCCAGCAGTGACGCTAACAGGGGGAACTATGGCTACACCTTC.

V and J are TRBV5-4 and TRBJ2-5; D might be TRBD1 (6 bases). CDR3 length: 14 amino acids. Germline V gene data show CDR1 as SGHNT and CDR2 as YYREEE (reference sequence). Trimming removed 6 bases at V and 5 bases at J, with 17 bases between. The CDR3 sequence: CASTVAAGEETQYF. The CDR3 region has the DNA TGTGCCAGCACCGTGGCGGCAGGGGAGGAGACCCAGTACTTC.

V gene TRBV4-1 combines with J gene TRBJ2-1; 8 nucleotides agree with TRBD2. Germline-derived CDR1 and CDR2 are MGHRA and YSYEKL. V lost 4 bases, J lost 8 bases, and 1 base stayed unmatched. The CDR3 has 12 residues. CDR3 DNA: TGCGCCAGCAGCCTTAGCGGGGATGAGCAGTTCTTC. This translates into CASSLSGDEQFF.

The CDR3 here is CASSLGLPGTVGSPSHGYTF. The CDR3 DNA is TGTGCCAGCAGCTTAGGCCTACCCGGGACTGTCGGATCCCCTAGCCATGGCTACACCTTC. The rearrangement uses TRBV13 and TRBJ1-2; the D gene is possibly TRBD1 (5 bases). The CDR3 sequence is 20 residues long. V was pared by 0 bases and J by 6 bases, with 29 bases between. Germline CDR1 reads PRHDT; CDR2 reads FYEKMQ (reference sequence).

The chain links TRBV7-8 to TRBJ1-3; maybe TRBD1 (5 bases). The CDR3 consists of 17 residues. Germline CDR1 SGHVS, CDR2 FQNEAQ. V shed 0 bases and J shed 4 bases, with 16 bases lying between them. The CDR3 DNA sequence: TGTGCCAGCAGCTTAGCGGGGACGGCCGCGGGGGGAAACACCATATATTTT. This translates into CASSLAGTAAGGNTIYF.